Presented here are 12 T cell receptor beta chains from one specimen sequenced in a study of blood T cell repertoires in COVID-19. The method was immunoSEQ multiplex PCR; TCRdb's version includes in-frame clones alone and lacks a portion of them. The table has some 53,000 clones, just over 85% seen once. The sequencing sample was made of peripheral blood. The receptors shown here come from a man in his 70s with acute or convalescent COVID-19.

The CDR3 sequence: CASRLTGFGSPLHF. CDR3 sequence (DNA): TGTGCCAGCAGATTAACAGGGTTCGGTTCACCCCTCCACTTT. The genes are TRBV5-5 and TRBJ1-6, with a weak D call TRBD1 (6 bases). Germline V lookup: CDR1 SGHKS, CDR2 YYEKEE (reference sequence). The CDR3 is 14 amino acids. V was pared by 5 bases and J by 9 bases, with 15 bases between. The full variable domain, in which reference TRBV5-5 and TRBJ1-6 provide the parts outside the CDR3, is DAGVTQSPTHLIKTRGQQVTLRCSPISGHKSVSWYQQVLGQGPQFIFQYYEKEERGRGNFPDRFSARQFPNYSSELNVNALLLGDSALYLCASRLTGFGSPLHFGNGTRLTVT.

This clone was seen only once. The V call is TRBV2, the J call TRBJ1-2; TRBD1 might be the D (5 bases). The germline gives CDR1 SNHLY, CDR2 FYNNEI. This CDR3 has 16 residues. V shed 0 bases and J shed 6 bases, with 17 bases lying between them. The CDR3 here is CASSEALRGGRHGYTF. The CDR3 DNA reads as TGTGCCAGCAGTGAAGCGCTTCGGGGGGGTCGTCATGGCTACACCTTC.

CDR3: CSVGLAGETQYF. CDR3 DNA sequence: TGCAGCGTTGGCCTAGCGGGGGAGACCCAGTACTTC. The rearrangement uses TRBV29-1 and TRBJ2-5, with 9 nucleotides matching TRBD2. The CDR3 is 12 residues long. Germline V gene sequence: CDR1 SQVTM, CDR2 ANQGSEA. V dropped 4 bases and J dropped 5; count of bases not matched to a gene: 2.

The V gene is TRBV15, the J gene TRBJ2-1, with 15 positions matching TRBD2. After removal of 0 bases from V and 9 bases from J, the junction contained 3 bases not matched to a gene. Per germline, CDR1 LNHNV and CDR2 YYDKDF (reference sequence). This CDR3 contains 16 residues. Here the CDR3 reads CATSRDRTSGGGEQFF. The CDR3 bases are TGTGCCACCAGCAGAGATCGGACTAGCGGGGGGGGTGAGCAGTTCTTC.

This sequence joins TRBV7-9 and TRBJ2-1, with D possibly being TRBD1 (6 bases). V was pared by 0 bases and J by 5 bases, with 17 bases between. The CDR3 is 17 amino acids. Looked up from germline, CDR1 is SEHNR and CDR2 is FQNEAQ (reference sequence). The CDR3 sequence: CASSLALTGVWDNEQFF. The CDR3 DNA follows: TGTGCCAGCAGCTTAGCTCTGACAGGCGTATGGGACAATGAGCAGTTCTTC. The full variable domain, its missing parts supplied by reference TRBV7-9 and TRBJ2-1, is DTGVSQNPRHKITKRGQNVTFRCDPISEHNRLYWYRQTLGQGPEFLTYFQNEAQLEKSRLLSDRFSAERPKGSFSTLEIQRTEQGDSAMYLCASSLALTGVWDNEQFFGPGTRLTVL.

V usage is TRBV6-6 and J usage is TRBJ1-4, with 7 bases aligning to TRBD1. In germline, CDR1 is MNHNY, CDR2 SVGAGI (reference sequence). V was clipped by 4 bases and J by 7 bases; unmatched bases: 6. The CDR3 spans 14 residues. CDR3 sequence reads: CASSWRGQGEKLFF. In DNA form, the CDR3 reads TGTGCCAGCAGTTGGAGGGGGCAGGGTGAAAAACTGTTTTTT.

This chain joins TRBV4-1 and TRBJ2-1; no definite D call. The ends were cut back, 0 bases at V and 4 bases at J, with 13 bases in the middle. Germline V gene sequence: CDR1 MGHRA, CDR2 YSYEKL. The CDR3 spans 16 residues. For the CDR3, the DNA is TGCGCCAGCAGCCAAGAATGGGTAGGAGTTTACAATGAGCAGTTCTTC. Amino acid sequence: CASSQEWVGVYNEQFF.

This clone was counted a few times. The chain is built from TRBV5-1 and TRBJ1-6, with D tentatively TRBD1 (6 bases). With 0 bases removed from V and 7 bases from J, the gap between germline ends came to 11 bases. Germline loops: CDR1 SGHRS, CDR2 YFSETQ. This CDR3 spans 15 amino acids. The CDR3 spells CASSLEGGENSPLHF. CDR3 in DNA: TGCGCCAGCAGCTTGGAAGGGGGAGAGAATTCACCCCTCCACTTT.

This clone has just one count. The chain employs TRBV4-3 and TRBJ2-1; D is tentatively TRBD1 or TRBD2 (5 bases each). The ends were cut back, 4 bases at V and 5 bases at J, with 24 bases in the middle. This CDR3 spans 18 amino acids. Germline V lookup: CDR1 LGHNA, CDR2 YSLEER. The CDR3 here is CASSPEGRWGQRNNEQFF. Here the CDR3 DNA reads TGCGCCAGCAGCCCAGAGGGAAGGTGGGGCCAGAGAAACAATGAGCAGTTCTTC.

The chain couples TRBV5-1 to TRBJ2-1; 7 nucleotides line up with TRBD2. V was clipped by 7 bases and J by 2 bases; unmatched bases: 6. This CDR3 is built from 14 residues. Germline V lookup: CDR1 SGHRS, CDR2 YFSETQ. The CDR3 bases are TGCGCCAGCTCACCCGGGACTACCTACAATGAGCAGTTCTTC. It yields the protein CASSPGTTYNEQFF. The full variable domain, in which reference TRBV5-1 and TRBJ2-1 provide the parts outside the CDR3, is KAGVTQTPRYLIKTRGQQVTLSCSPISGHRSVSWYQQTPGQGLQFLFEYFSETQRNKGNFPGRFSGRQFSNSRSEMNVSTLELGDSALYLCASSPGTTYNEQFFGPGTRLTVL.

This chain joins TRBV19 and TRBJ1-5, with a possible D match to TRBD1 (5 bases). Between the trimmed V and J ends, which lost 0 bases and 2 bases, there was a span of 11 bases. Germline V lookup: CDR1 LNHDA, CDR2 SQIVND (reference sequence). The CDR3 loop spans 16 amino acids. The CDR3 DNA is TGTGCCAGTAGTATAGAGGTCAGGGCCGGCAATCAGCCCCAGCATTTT. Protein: CASSIEVRAGNQPQHF.

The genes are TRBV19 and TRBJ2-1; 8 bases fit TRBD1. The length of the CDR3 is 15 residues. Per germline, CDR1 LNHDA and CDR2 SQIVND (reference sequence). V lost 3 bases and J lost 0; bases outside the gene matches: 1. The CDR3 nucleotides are TGTGCCAGTAGTATTCAGGGGGCCTCCTACAATGAGCAGTTCTTC. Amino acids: CASSIQGASYNEQFF.